Below, 23 T cell receptor beta chains from the same sample are listed, as sequenced in a study of tumor and adjacent non-tumor tissue in lung cancer. RNA was extracted from bulk tissue without any cell sorting. The library came from three nested PCR rounds adapted from ARM-PCR protocols. TCRdb re-called the multiplex PCR reads through MiXCR, storing one row per CDR3 protein. The sample has approximately 90,000 distinct CDR3 sequences, approximately 70% seen once. The sequencing input was lung tumor tissue. The receptor source for this set is a man in his sixties with non-small cell lung cancer.

Concerning this clonotype: The missing conserved phenylalanine or tryptophan at the end of this CDR3 makes a read error likely. The chain joins TRBV4-2 to TRBJ2-1; D remains unclear. CDR1 LGHNA and CDR2 YNFKEQ come from the germline V gene. The CDR3 covers 16 residues. The V gene lost 0 bases and the J gene lost 1 base, with 10 bases spanning the gap. In DNA form, the CDR3 reads TGTGCCAGCAGCCAAGAAGGCGGTAAATCCTACAATGAGCAGTTCTCC. This codes for CASSQEGGKSYNEQFS.

The chain joins TRBV6-2 or TRBV6-3 to TRBJ2-3; 7 bases fit TRBD1. The CDR3 has 16 residues. CDR1 and CDR2 (germline): MNHEY, SVGEGT. V dropped 4 bases and J dropped 2; count of bases not matched to a gene: 9. The CDR3 protein is CASSSEQGLDTDTQYF. The CDR3 DNA is TGTGCCAGCAGTTCCGAACAGGGGCTGGACACAGATACGCAGTATTTT.

This clonotype came up many times. The chain links TRBV7-9 to TRBJ2-7; 8 bases map to TRBD1. The CDR3 is made up of 15 amino acids. The germline V gene encodes CDR1 SEHNR and CDR2 FQNEAQ (reference sequence). The J segment lost 6 bases and the V segment lost 1 base, leaving 8 bases of the junction unmatched. The DNA of the CDR3 is TGTGCCAGCAGCTTAGGACAGACAGGGGATTCCGAGCAGTACTTC. Translation: CASSLGQTGDSEQYF.

As regards this clonotype: An end of the junction does not agree with germline; a read error may underlie this. V gene TRBV29-1 combines with J gene TRBJ2-3; perhaps D is TRBD1 or TRBD2 (6 bases each). Germline-derived CDR1 and CDR2 are SQVTM and ANQGSEA. The CDR3 spans 12 residues. The CDR3 coding sequence is TGCTGCGTTGGTCGGGGGCGGGATACGCAGTATTTT. This gives the protein CCVGRGRDTQYF.

Points on this clonotype: A read error may be the cause here, since a much bigger clone is one base away. The gene calls are TRBV6-1 and TRBJ1-2; 7 nucleotides align to TRBD1. CDR3 size: 13 residues. Germline V gene data show CDR1 as MNHNS and CDR2 as SASEGT. CDR3: CVSREGQRYGYTF. The CDR3 coding sequence is TGTGTCAGCAGAGAGGGACAGCGCTATGGCTACACCTTC.

Here the CDR3 DNA reads TGCAGCGCCCGGAGGGTGGGGTTAGACTATGGCTACACCTTC. As protein: CSARRVGLDYGYTF. The chain has TRBV29-1 and TRBJ1-2; D uncertain. V was pared by 7 bases and J by 3 bases, with 18 bases between. The length of the CDR3 is 14 residues. CDR1 is SQVTM, CDR2 ANQGSEA, per germline. Combining the CDR3 with reference TRBV29-1 and TRBJ1-2 gives the whole variable domain SAVISQKPSRDICQRGTSLTIQCQVDSQVTMMFWYRQQPGQSLTLIATANQGSEATYESGFVIDKFPISRPNLTFSTLTVSNMSPEDSSIYLCSARRVGLDYGYTFGSGTRLTVV.

For this clonotype: An end of the junction does not agree with germline; a read error may underlie this. The genes are TRBV4-1 and TRBJ2-3; D is uncertain. This CDR3 contains 15 residues. Germline lookup yields CDR1 MGHRA and CDR2 YSYEKL. CDR3 sequence (DNA): TGCGCAAGCAGCCGACCGGAGAGTCCTCCATATACGCAGTATTTT. This translates into CASSRPESPPYTQYF.

As for this clonotype: A read error may produce the germline difference seen at one junction end. The chain couples TRBV29-1 to TRBJ1-1; no firm D call. CDR1 and CDR2 (germline): SQVTM, ANQGSEA. The CDR3 is 13 amino acids. DNA of the CDR3: TGTAGCGTAGTGCCTAACCCGGACACTGAAGCTTTCTTT. Protein: CSVVPNPDTEAFF.

Remarks on this clonotype: Given a much more abundant clone one base away, this may be a read error. The chain couples TRBV20-1 to TRBJ1-4, with D possibly matching TRBD1 (5 bases). The CDR3 runs 13 residues. V was clipped by 6 bases and J by 10 bases, with 18 bases between them. Germline lookup yields CDR1 DFQATT and CDR2 SNEGSKA (reference sequence). Written as DNA, the CDR3 is TGCAGTGCGGGAGGGCGGAGTGGGGGAAAACTGTTTTTT. Its translation is CSAGGRSGGKLFF.

The V gene is TRBV2, the J gene TRBJ2-2, with D possibly matching TRBD2 (5 bases). Trimming took 7 bases from V and 4 from J, leaving 13 bases between them. This CDR3 contains 14 residues. The germline V gene has CDR1 SNHLY and CDR2 FYNNEI. CDR3 DNA sequence: TGTGCCAGCACCGAGAGGGTTCGCACCGGGGAGCTGTTTTTT. Translated: CASTERVRTGELFF.

In its sample, this clonotype was seen once. At one end the junction does not follow the germline gene, possibly because of a read error. J is TRBJ2-7 and V is TRBV7-9; 9 bases fit TRBD1. The CDR3 spans 13 residues. Germline CDR1 is SEHNR and CDR2 is FQNEAQ (reference sequence). The CDR3 DNA reads TGTGCCAGGAGCTTAGGACAGGGGAACGAGCAGTACTTC. Encoded protein: CARSLGQGNEQYF.

This clonotype has a handful of counts. One base away lies a much larger clone, so this may be a sequencing read error. The V and J genes are TRBV4-1 and TRBJ1-6; 10 bases are a match to TRBD1. The CDR3 consists of 15 residues. Germline V gene data show CDR1 as MGHRA and CDR2 as YSYEKL. CDR3: CTSSRGTGENSPLHF. The CDR3 DNA reads TGCACCAGCAGCCGAGGGACAGGGGAAAATTCACCCCTCCACTTT.

There are a few counts of this clonotype. The chain recombines TRBV5-1 with TRBJ1-1; D is unresolved. Germline V gives CDR1 SGHRS, CDR2 YFSETQ. CDR3 size: 11 residues. The V and J ends lost 8 bases and 8 bases respectively, with 13 bases between them. This CDR3 is CARSGSAEAFF. CDR3 coding DNA: TGCGCCAGAAGTGGGTCAGCAGAAGCTTTCTTT.

For this clonotype: One end of the junction varies from germline; a read error may be responsible. V gene TRBV4-2 combines with J gene TRBJ2-2, with D uncertain. This CDR3 spans 16 amino acids. CDR1 is LGHNA, CDR2 YNFKEQ, per germline. This CDR3 reads CPSSPSIVLNTGELFF. CDR3 nucleotides: TGTCCCAGCAGCCCTTCCATAGTTTTGAACACCGGGGAGCTGTTTTTT.

In the case of this clonotype: Likely a read error: the CDR3 ends without its conserved phenylalanine or tryptophan. The V and J genes are TRBV29-1 and TRBJ2-2, with TRBD1 as a possible D gene (6 bases). Germline CDR1 reads SQVTM; CDR2 reads ANQGSEA. This CDR3 has 15 residues. The CDR3, as DNA: TGCAACGTTGATGGAGTAAAAGGGGGCACCGGGGAGCTGTTTTCT. As protein: CNVDGVKGGTGELFS.

As regards this clonotype: At one end the junction does not follow the germline gene, possibly because of a read error. The rearrangement links TRBV6-6 to TRBJ1-2; the D gene is possibly TRBD1 (6 bases). The CDR3 is made up of 14 amino acids. Germline V CDR1 and CDR2: MNHNY, SVGAGI (reference sequence). CDR3 in amino acids: CVGRKGDSNYGYTF. For the CDR3, the DNA is TGTGTCGGCAGAAAGGGGGATTCCAACTATGGTTACACCTTC.

Notes on this clonotype: A clone one base away is much larger, so this may be a read error. This chain links TRBV7-9 with TRBJ2-6; tentatively, D is TRBD1 (5 bases). The CDR3 covers 14 residues. Germline values: CDR1 SEHNR, CDR2 FQNEAQ (reference sequence). Here the CDR3 DNA reads TGTGCCAGCAGCCCTCTCTCTGGGGCCGACGTCCTGACTTTC. Its translation: CASSPLSGADVLTF.

Details on this clonotype: A read error is likely, as this CDR3 ends without the conserved phenylalanine or tryptophan. The chain combines TRBV10-3 with TRBJ1-1, with 8 bases lining up with TRBD1. Germline assignment: CDR1 ENHRY and CDR2 SYGVKD. The CDR3 is 13 amino acids. CDR3 sequence: CGSTGGLHTEAFY. The CDR3, as DNA: TGTGGCAGTACAGGGGGACTACACACTGAAGCTTTCTAT.

Points on this clonotype: The DNA is omitted, as the CDR3 cannot be located on it reliably, and the CDR3 follows TCRdb's listing. J is TRBJ1-2 and V is TRBV14; the table's D call of TRBD1 was not tested on the DNA. Germline V gene lookup returns CDR1 SGHDN and CDR2 FVKESK. Including both end residues, the CDR3 is 16 amino acids long. CDR3 region: CVSSQGADPAYYGCTF.

With respect to this clonotype: The conserved phenylalanine or tryptophan is not found at the CDR3 terminus, so this likely reflects a read error. The chain employs TRBV6-5 and TRBJ1-1, with a possible D match to TRBD1 (6 bases). Germline V CDR1 and CDR2: MNHEY, SVGAGI. The CDR3 is 17 residues long. The CDR3 spells CVSSRTIRGALGTEAFL. The CDR3 nucleotides are TGTGTCAGCAGCCGAACCATTCGGGGGGCTTTAGGCACTGAAGCTTTCCTT.

On this clonotype: This may stem from a read error, because a much larger clone lies one nucleotide away. This chain links TRBV10-1 with TRBJ2-1; 12 bases are a match to TRBD2. CDR3 length: 16 amino acids. The V gene's germline CDR1 is WNHNN and CDR2 SYGVQD (reference sequence). The CDR3 loop reads CTSSTSGGRSYNEQFF. The CDR3, as DNA: TGCACCAGCAGTACTAGCGGGGGGCGCTCCTACAATGAGCAGTTCTTC.

The chain couples TRBV29-1 to TRBJ2-7; tentatively, D is TRBD1 (6 bases). The germline V gene has CDR1 SQVTM and CDR2 ANQGSEA. This CDR3 region has 12 residues. Trimming removed 4 bases at V and 6 bases at J, with 13 bases between. The CDR3 DNA reads as TGCAGCGTTGTTACAGGGCCCTGCGAGCAGTACTTC. It yields the protein CSVVTGPCEQYF.

This clonotype was observed once. At one end, the junction sequence differs from germline, possibly due to a read error. The genes are TRBV12-3 or TRBV12-4 and TRBJ2-7; D gene uncertain. CDR3 length equals 14 residues. The CDR3 spells CTSNLGTGTAVQYF. The CDR3 nucleotides are TGTACCAGCAATTTAGGAACTGGTACCGCGGTGCAGTACTTC.